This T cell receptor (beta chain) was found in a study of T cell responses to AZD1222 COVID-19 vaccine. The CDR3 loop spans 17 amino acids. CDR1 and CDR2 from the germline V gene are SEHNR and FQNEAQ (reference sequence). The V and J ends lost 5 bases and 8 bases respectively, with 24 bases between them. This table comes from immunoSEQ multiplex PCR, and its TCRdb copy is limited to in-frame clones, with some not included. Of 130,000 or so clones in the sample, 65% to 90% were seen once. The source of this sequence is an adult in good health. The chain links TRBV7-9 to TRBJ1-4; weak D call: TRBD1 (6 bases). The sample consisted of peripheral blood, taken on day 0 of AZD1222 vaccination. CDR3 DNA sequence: TGTGCCAGCAGCCAAACATACTCGCGGGGGCAGGGGGAAAAACTGTTTTTT. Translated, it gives CASSQTYSRGQGEKLFF.